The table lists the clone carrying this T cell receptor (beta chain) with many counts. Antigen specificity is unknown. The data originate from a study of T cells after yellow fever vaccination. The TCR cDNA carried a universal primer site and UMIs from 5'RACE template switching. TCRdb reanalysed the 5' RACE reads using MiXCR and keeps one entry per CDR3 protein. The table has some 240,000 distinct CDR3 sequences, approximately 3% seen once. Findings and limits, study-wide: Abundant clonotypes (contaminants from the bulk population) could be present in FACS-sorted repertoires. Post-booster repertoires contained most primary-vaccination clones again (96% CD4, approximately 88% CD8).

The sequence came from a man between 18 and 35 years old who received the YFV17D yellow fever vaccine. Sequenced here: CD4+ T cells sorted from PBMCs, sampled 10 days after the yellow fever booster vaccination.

DNA for the CDR3: TGCGCCAGCAGCTTCGGTGGATACACTGAAGCTTTCTTT. Amino acid sequence: CASSFGGYTEAFF. This chain links TRBV5-1 with TRBJ1-1; D unresolved. Trimming pared 2 bases from V and 3 bases from J, leaving 8 bases between. This CDR3 contains 13 residues. Germline CDR1 and CDR2: SGHRS and YFSETQ.